Sequencing of this T cell receptor beta chain was carried out in a study of blood T cell repertoires in COVID-19. Whole-study context: Some COVID-19 samples were acute and others convalescent; all came from the United States, Italy and Spain.

The table came from immunoSEQ multiplex PCR; TCRdb's copy has only in-frame clones and leaves some out. The table shows 150,000 to 200,000 clones, with 70% to 90% occurring only once. The germline V gene has CDR1 SGHRS and CDR2 YFSETQ. Trimming took 2 bases from V and 1 from J, leaving 12 bases between them. This CDR3 spans 15 amino acids. Sequencing was done on a sample of peripheral blood. The source of this sequence is a man aged 45-65 years with active or convalescent COVID-19. The rearrangement joins TRBV5-1 to TRBJ1-1, with D tentatively TRBD1 (5 bases). The CDR3 is CASSFGNTGNTEAFF. As DNA, the CDR3 is TGCGCCAGCAGCTTTGGGAACACAGGGAACACTGAAGCTTTCTTT.